Presented here are 21 T cell receptor beta chains from one specimen sequenced in a study of Ad26.COV2.S vaccination and SARS-CoV-2 variants. Treatment meaning: some 20 received Ad26.COV2.S at low or high dose, single or two shots; about five received placebo; per-sample allocation not given. On day 63 after the first injection, vaccine and placebo recipients gave samples. Using immunoSEQ multiplex PCR, the repertoire was profiled, and TCRdb retains in-frame clones only, with some absent. The data show about 350,000 clones, approximately 90% seen once. The material sequenced was peripheral blood, taken in a trial of Ad26.COV2.S vaccine versus placebo. The source of these receptors is a person between 18 and 60 years old who received the Ad26.COV2.S COVID-19 vaccine or a placebo.

This chain uses TRBV4-3 with TRBJ2-2; D not certain. The V end lost 0 bases, the J end lost 4 bases, and 9 bases lay between the germline ends. Germline V gives CDR1 LGHNA, CDR2 YSLEER. The CDR3 is made up of 15 amino acids. The CDR3 protein is CASSQDPGGTGELFF. CDR3 nucleotides: TGCGCCAGCAGCCAAGATCCCGGCGGCACCGGGGAGCTGTTTTTT.

This chain links TRBV19 with TRBJ1-5, with D possibly being TRBD1 (6 bases). This CDR3 contains 16 residues. Germline assignment: CDR1 LNHDA and CDR2 SQIVND (reference sequence). Trimming took 10 bases from V and 0 from J, leaving 19 bases between them. CDR3 nucleotides: TGTGCCACTGGATTGGCAGGGACAATTAGCAATCAGCCCCAGCATTTT. The encoded protein is CATGLAGTISNQPQHF.

The chain uses TRBV5-1 and TRBJ2-2; 7 bases agree with TRBD1. The CDR3 has 15 residues. Unmatched junction bases numbered 5, after V lost 3 bases and J lost 3 bases. CDR1 and CDR2 from the germline V gene are SGHRS and YFSETQ. The CDR3 here is CASSYTTGHTGELFF. DNA for the CDR3: TGCGCCAGCAGCTACACGACAGGGCACACCGGGGAGCTGTTTTTT.

The table lists this clone with a count of one. The V and J genes are TRBV18 and TRBJ2-5, with TRBD2 matching over 10 bases. The germline CDR1 and CDR2 sequences are KGHSH and LQKENI. The CDR3 is 14 amino acids. Unmatched junction bases numbered 3, after V lost 3 bases and J lost 5 bases. DNA of the CDR3: TGTGCCAGCTCACCGATAGCGGGGGGTGAGACCCAGTACTTC. Its protein product is CASSPIAGGETQYF. Full variable domain (rest looked up from reference TRBV18 and TRBJ2-5): NAGVMQNPRHLVRRRGQEARLRCSPMKGHSHVYWYRQLPEEGLKFMVYLQKENIIDESGMPKERFSAEFPKEGPSILRIQQVVRGDSAAYFCASSPIAGGETQYFGPGTRLLVL.

The chain combines TRBV19 with TRBJ2-2; 7 positions match TRBD1. J gave up 1 base and V 8 bases, and 4 bases lay outside the gene matches. The CDR3 is 14 amino acids. CDR1 is LNHDA and CDR2 is SQIVND in the germline V gene (reference sequence). Here the CDR3 reads CASENRGNTGELFF. The CDR3 DNA sequence: TGTGCCAGTGAAAACAGGGGGAACACCGGGGAGCTGTTTTTT.

The rearrangement links TRBV5-1 to TRBJ1-2; D is possibly TRBD1 (6 bases). This CDR3 region has 15 residues. The germline V and J ends were trimmed by 5 bases and 4 bases, with 18 bases remaining between them. Looked up from germline, CDR1 is SGHRS and CDR2 is YFSETQ. CDR3 bases: TGCGCCAGCAGAAGAGGTTGGCAGGGGACCTATGGCTACACCTTC. Amino acids: CASRRGWQGTYGYTF.

This clone showed up just a few times. The chain recombines TRBV5-1 with TRBJ2-2, with no clear D. In germline, CDR1 is SGHRS, CDR2 YFSETQ. The CDR3 covers 14 residues. Trimming took 4 bases from V and 4 from J, leaving 11 bases between them. The chain's CDR3 is CASSGSSGTGELFF. Here the CDR3 DNA reads TGCGCCAGCAGCGGGTCCTCGGGCACCGGGGAGCTGTTTTTT.

The J gene is TRBJ1-6, the V gene TRBV27, with a weak D call TRBD1 (5 bases). The V end lost 1 base, the J end lost 9 bases, and 10 bases lay between the germline ends. This CDR3 comprises 14 residues. Germline loops: CDR1 MNHEY, CDR2 SMNVEV (reference sequence). The CDR3 loop reads CASSLFGGGSPLHF. The DNA for the CDR3 is TGTGCCAGCAGTTTATTTGGGGGAGGTTCACCCCTCCACTTT.

The CDR3 nucleotides are TGTGCCAGCAGTGCTCCCAACGGGGGGGCCGGGGAGCTGTTTTTT. This codes for CASSAPNGGAGELFF. This chain joins TRBV6-9 and TRBJ2-2; TRBD2 matches 8 bases. V lost 5 bases and J lost 6; bases outside the gene matches: 8. From germline, CDR1 is MNHGY and CDR2 SVAAGI. This CDR3 comprises 15 residues.

Comments on this clone: The same CDR3 arises from other DNA sequences in this sample as well. V is TRBV27 and J is TRBJ2-1, with 15 positions matching TRBD2. The length of the CDR3 is 16 residues. The junction had 3 bases not matched to a gene; V was cut back by 5 bases and J by 4 bases. Germline CDR1 is MNHEY and CDR2 is SMNVEV (reference sequence). The CDR3 is CASSPGTSGGYNEQFF. DNA for the CDR3: TGTGCCAGCAGTCCCGGGACTAGCGGGGGGTACAATGAGCAGTTCTTC.

The sample holds one count of this clone. One junction end does not reproduce the germline sequence, and a read error may be involved. The chain joins TRBV5-1 to TRBJ1-4; no definite D call. Germline CDR1 reads SGHRS; CDR2 reads YFSETQ. The CDR3 spans 17 residues. CDR3 sequence reads: CASSLGVGISTNEKLFF. The CDR3 DNA reads as TGCGCCAGCAGTTTGGGTGTCGGCATTTCAACTAATGAAAAACTGTTTTTT.

V and J are TRBV7-9 and TRBJ1-1; the D gene is possibly TRBD1 (6 bases). Germline assignment: CDR1 SEHNR and CDR2 FQNEAQ (reference sequence). V was trimmed by 5 bases and J by 1 base, leaving 17 bases between them. The length of the CDR3 is 16 residues. The CDR3 is CASSPRPPGQNTEAFF. CDR3 bases: TGTGCCAGCAGCCCAAGACCTCCGGGACAGAACACTGAAGCTTTCTTT.

CDR3 amino acids: CASSLSGRDTQYF. The DNA for the CDR3 is TGTGCCAGCAGTCTTTCAGGGCGGGATACGCAGTATTTT. V gene TRBV7-8 combines with J gene TRBJ2-3, with D possibly TRBD1 on 5 matching bases. The V end was cut by 6 bases, the J end by 6 bases, with 13 bases between. The germline V gene has CDR1 SGHVS and CDR2 FQNEAQ. The CDR3 covers 13 residues.

The chain couples TRBV21-1 to TRBJ2-1; the table's D call TRBD2 went unverified against the DNA. TRBV21-1 is marked as a pseudogene. CDR3 length: 20 residues. Here the CDR3 DNA reads TGTGCCAGCAGCAAAGGAAGGGTCGGGACTAGCGGGAGCATACACAATGAGCAGTTCTTC. This codes for CASSKGRVGTSGSIHNEQFF.

The V and J genes are TRBV9 and TRBJ2-5; TRBD1 might be the D (5 bases). V dropped 0 bases and J dropped 1 base, with 13 bases sitting between them. This CDR3 comprises 16 residues. Per germline, CDR1 SGDLS and CDR2 YYNGEE. CDR3 protein: CASSVAAGQTQETQYF. The CDR3 DNA follows: TGTGCCAGCAGCGTAGCTGCAGGACAAACCCAAGAGACCCAGTACTTC.

The chain combines TRBV10-3 with TRBJ2-2; 8 bases fit TRBD2. J lost 6 bases, V lost 6 bases, and 6 bases had no gene match. Germline-derived CDR1 and CDR2 are ENHRY and SYGVKD. The CDR3 has 14 residues. CDR3 coding DNA: TGTGCCATCAGAGCCGGGACTAGTGCCGGGGAGCTGTTTTTT. This translates into CAIRAGTSAGELFF.

CDR3 coding DNA: TGTGCCAGCAGGACCCGAACACAAGAGACCCAGTACTTC. Its protein is CASRTRTQETQYF. The gene calls are TRBV6-5 and TRBJ2-5, with D unresolved. V dropped 6 bases and J dropped 2 bases, with 10 bases sitting between them. Germline-derived CDR1 and CDR2 are MNHEY and SVGAGI. The CDR3 is made up of 13 amino acids.

The gene calls are TRBV5-6 and TRBJ1-2; D is undetermined. Trimming removed 0 bases at V and 1 base at J, with 7 bases between. Germline CDR1 and CDR2: SGHDT and YYEEEE. The CDR3 totals 14 residues. The CDR3 sequence is CASSLANVNYGYTF. DNA for the CDR3: TGTGCCAGCAGCTTGGCCAACGTTAACTATGGCTACACCTTC.

The rearrangement joins TRBV7-8 to TRBJ2-1; TRBD2 might be the D (6 bases). V was clipped by 2 bases and J by 0 bases, with 8 bases between them. Germline V gene sequence: CDR1 SGHVS, CDR2 FQNEAQ. The CDR3 has 15 amino acids. The CDR3 sequence: CASSLRGSSYNEQFF. As DNA, the CDR3 is TGTGCCAGCAGCTTACGGGGGAGCTCCTACAATGAGCAGTTCTTC.

The chain combines TRBV18 with TRBJ1-1; TRBD1 matches at 9 bases. The CDR3 has 13 amino acids. Trimming cost V 6 bases and J 3 bases; bases outside gene matches: 2. Germline V CDR1 and CDR2: KGHSH, LQKENI. CDR3 in amino acids: CASSRTGDTEAFF. The DNA of the CDR3 is TGTGCCAGCTCCCGGACAGGGGACACTGAAGCTTTCTTT.

The CDR3 region has the DNA TGTGCCAGTACAGGGGTTAACACCGGGGAGCTGTTTTTT. It specifies CASTGVNTGELFF. The rearrangement uses TRBV19 and TRBJ2-2, with TRBD1 as a possible D gene (6 bases). The V end lost 7 bases, the J end lost 2 bases, and 8 bases lay between the germline ends. From germline, CDR1 is LNHDA and CDR2 SQIVND (reference sequence). CDR3 length: 13 amino acids.